This T cell receptor (beta chain) derives from a study of blood T cells in healthy people across ages. V lost 1 base to trimming and J lost 7 bases, with 4 bases between them. This CDR3 has 11 residues. This clonotype was counted ten times or more. Its antigen is not known. A second PCR of about 7 to 12 cycles used a sample-barcoded 5' primer and a J-beta primer mix. Each cDNA was tagged by a template-switch adaptor containing 12 random nucleotides. Every sample produced at least 2.5 million CDR3-containing paired-end reads. TCRdb re-derived calls from the 5' RACE reads in MiXCR, one entry per CDR3 protein. The data hold about 780,000 distinct CDR3 sequences, with about 45% observed a single time. Findings and caveats of the study: Unsorted PBMCs ruled out conclusive naive versus antigen-experienced comparison. Donor CMV infection status was unknown, possibly confounding age-related changes in expanded clonotypes.

This receptor was identified in a man older than 75 in good health. The chain combines TRBV12-3 or TRBV12-4 with TRBJ1-2; no clear D. The specimen was blood. CDR3: CASSLGSGYTF. The DNA of the CDR3 is TGTGCCAGCAGTTTAGGTTCTGGCTACACCTTC.